These 17 T cell receptor beta chains share one sample of origin, sequenced in a study of molecular identifiers for immune sequencing clone quantification. TCRdb redid the calling of the PCR reads with MiXCR, one entry per CDR3 protein. The sample includes about 640,000 distinct CDR3 sequences, about 20% seen only once; the top ten take approximately 0.9%. Specimen: naive CD8+ T cells from blood, with Jurkat cell RNA spiked in. The sample's subset: FACS-sorted CD8+CD4-CCR7+CD45RA+ naive T cells. The source is a human donor in good health. Some libraries in this study had Jurkat cell RNA spiked in.

The chain recombines TRBV30 with TRBJ1-5, with no clear D. The germline V gene has CDR1 GTSNPN and CDR2 SVGIG (reference sequence). The V end lost 1 base, the J end lost 4 bases, and 8 bases lay between the germline ends. The CDR3 sequence is 13 residues long. The CDR3 DNA sequence: TGTGCCTGGAGTGACCACGATAATCAGCCCCAGCATTTT. Its translation: CAWSDHDNQPQHF.

About this clonotype itself: A read error may explain this, as a much larger clone is one base away. This sequence joins TRBV27 and TRBJ1-3, with TRBD1 matching 9 bases. Germline-derived CDR1 and CDR2 are MNHEY and SMNVEV (reference sequence). CDR3 size: 16 residues. The CDR3 here is CASSSNDRGTGNTMYF. The DNA for the CDR3 is TGTGCCAGCAGTTCAAACGACAGGGGGACTGGAAACACCATGTATTTT.

This clonotype was counted at least ten times. The chain recombines TRBV13 with TRBJ2-7, with 8 bases identical to TRBD1. Per germline, CDR1 PRHDT and CDR2 FYEKMQ (reference sequence). The CDR3 runs 13 residues. After removal of 5 bases from V and 5 bases from J, the junction contained 5 bases not matched to a gene. The CDR3 region is CASSPDRAHEQYF. CDR3 in DNA: TGTGCCAGCAGCCCGGACAGGGCCCACGAGCAGTACTTC.

This clonotype was observed many times. V gene TRBV4-1 combines with J gene TRBJ2-3, with D possibly matching TRBD2 (5 bases). V dropped 0 bases and J dropped 3 bases, with 13 bases sitting between them. Germline CDR1 reads MGHRA; CDR2 reads YSYEKL. The CDR3 extends over 16 amino acids. The CDR3 reads CASSQDAPGGTDTQYF. In nucleotides, the CDR3 is TGCGCCAGCAGCCAAGATGCGCCAGGCGGGACAGATACGCAGTATTTT.

Points on this clonotype: At one of its ends the junction is not consistent with the germline gene, which may arise from a read error. The V call is TRBV6-6, the J call TRBJ2-6; TRBD2 agrees at 7 bases. From germline, CDR1 is MNHNY and CDR2 SVGAGI (reference sequence). CDR3 size: 19 residues. CDR3 amino acids: CASSYLAGGPGSGANVLTF. For the CDR3, the DNA is TGTGCCAGCAGTTACTTAGCGGGCGGGCCAGGCTCTGGGGCCAACGTCCTGACCTTC.

J is TRBJ1-2 and V is TRBV19; D unclear. V lost 3 bases, J lost 5 bases, and 16 bases lay in between. Germline CDR1 LNHDA, CDR2 SQIVND (reference sequence). This CDR3 contains 15 residues. The CDR3 DNA follows: TGTGCCAGTAGTATTAGTCTCGTCTCCAGGTATGGCTACACCTTC. It encodes CASSISLVSRYGYTF.

This clonotype was seen many times. The J gene is TRBJ2-7, the V gene TRBV29-1, with 12 bases fitting TRBD2. V was pared by 6 bases and J by 2 bases, with 2 bases of the junction left unmatched. The CDR3 is 13 amino acids. CDR1 and CDR2 (germline): SQVTM, ANQGSEA. CDR3 coding DNA: TGCAGCGTACGGACTAGCGGGACCTACGAGCAGTACTTC. This sequence encodes CSVRTSGTYEQYF.

This clonotype was seen at least ten times. The chain carries TRBV24-1 and TRBJ2-1; the D is unclear. The ends were cut back, 6 bases at V and 3 bases at J, with 8 bases in the middle. CDR1 is KGHDR and CDR2 is SFDVKD in the germline V gene. The CDR3 covers 13 residues. CDR3 region: CATSPVSYNEQFF. The CDR3 DNA reads as TGTGCCACCAGTCCGGTAAGCTACAATGAGCAGTTCTTC.

The sample holds many counts of this clonotype. This chain links TRBV19 with TRBJ1-5, with D tentatively TRBD1 (5 bases). Germline CDR1 LNHDA, CDR2 SQIVND (reference sequence). This CDR3 comprises 15 residues. V lost 4 bases, J lost 2 bases, and 12 bases lay in between. For the CDR3, the DNA is TGTGCCAGTAGTACGGGGGTCTGGGGCAATCAGCCCCAGCATTTT. This sequence encodes CASSTGVWGNQPQHF.

This clonotype has a count of ten or more. The chain uses TRBV7-3 and TRBJ2-3, with 10 nucleotides matching TRBD2. V was pared by 5 bases and J by 4 bases, with 15 bases of the junction left unmatched. The CDR3 covers 18 residues. The germline V gene encodes CDR1 SGHTA and CDR2 FQGTGA. The CDR3 reads CASSGWASGSPAADTQYF. The CDR3, as DNA: TGTGCCAGCAGCGGTTGGGCTAGCGGGAGTCCTGCGGCAGATACGCAGTATTTT. The entire variable domain, with the rest obtained from reference TRBV7-3 and TRBJ2-3, is as follows: GAGVSQTPSNKVTEKGKYVELRCDPISGHTALYWYRQSLGQGPEFLIYFQGTGAADDSGLPNDRFFAVRPEGSVSTLKIQRTERGDSAVYLCASSGWASGSPAADTQYFGPGTRLTVL.

This clonotype has more than one count but fewer than ten. The chain has TRBV7-9 and TRBJ2-1; maybe TRBD1 (5 bases). CDR1 SEHNR and CDR2 FQNEAQ come from the germline V gene (reference sequence). The CDR3 covers 16 residues. V was cut by 0 bases and J by 5 bases, with 14 bases left in between. The CDR3 reads CASSLAQASLDNEQFF. The CDR3 region has the DNA TGTGCCAGCAGCTTAGCACAGGCTTCCCTCGACAATGAGCAGTTCTTC. Full variable domain (remainder filled in from reference TRBV7-9 and TRBJ2-1): DTGVSQNPRHKITKRGQNVTFRCDPISEHNRLYWYRQTLGQGPEFLTYFQNEAQLEKSRLLSDRFSAERPKGSFSTLEIQRTEQGDSAMYLCASSLAQASLDNEQFFGPGTRLTVL.

In this sample, this clonotype turned up many times. V gene TRBV7-3 combines with J gene TRBJ2-3, with 8 bases that match TRBD2. The V gene end was trimmed by 5 bases and the J gene end by 4 bases; junction bases not matched to a gene: 11. CDR1 is SGHTA, CDR2 FQGTGA, per germline. The CDR3 consists of 16 residues. The CDR3 loop reads CASSPISGIGADTQYF. The CDR3 coding sequence is TGTGCCAGCAGCCCGATTAGCGGGATTGGAGCAGATACGCAGTATTTT.

This clonotype appeared many times. This rearrangement joins TRBV5-5 to TRBJ2-7; TRBD1 aligns across 7 bases. This CDR3 spans 14 amino acids. J lost 0 bases, V lost 4 bases, and 4 bases had no gene match. Germline CDR1 and CDR2: SGHKS and YYEKEE (reference sequence). The CDR3 nucleotides read TGTGCCAGCAGCGCGGACAGGAGCTCCTACGAGCAGTACTTC. Its protein product is CASSADRSSYEQYF.

This clonotype was counted at least ten times. DNA for the CDR3: TGTGCCAGCAGCCAACAGGGCAACGAGCAGTACTTC. As protein: CASSQQGNEQYF. The J gene is TRBJ2-7, the V gene TRBV27, with D possibly TRBD1 on 6 matching bases. V was trimmed by 6 bases and J by 5 bases, leaving 11 bases between them. CDR1 and CDR2 (germline): MNHEY, SMNVEV (reference sequence). The CDR3 loop spans 12 amino acids.

The CDR3 DNA is TGTGCCAGTAGTATAGTTGTCAGCAACGAGCAGTACTTC. Translation gives CASSIVVSNEQYF. The V call is TRBV19, the J call TRBJ2-7; D is undetermined. CDR1 and CDR2 from the germline V gene are LNHDA and SQIVND (reference sequence). The CDR3 loop spans 13 amino acids. V lost 1 base to trimming and J lost 5 bases, with 9 bases between them.

This clonotype was detected many times. CDR3 region: CASTRTPGGNQPQHF. The CDR3 nucleotides read TGTGCCAGCACCAGAACACCCGGGGGCAATCAGCCCCAGCATTTT. The chain carries TRBV5-6 and TRBJ1-5; D not resolved. Looked up from germline, CDR1 is SGHDT and CDR2 is YYEEEE. Trimming took off 6 bases at V and 2 bases at J, with 15 bases between the two ends. The CDR3 has 15 amino acids.

This clonotype was picked up many times. CDR3 amino acids: CASSTTGEQETQYF. DNA of the CDR3: TGTGCCAGCAGTACGACAGGGGAACAAGAGACCCAGTACTTC. The chain couples TRBV12-3 or TRBV12-4 to TRBJ2-5, with 8 bases identical to TRBD1. V gave up 5 bases and J gave up 2 bases; unmatched junction bases: 4. This CDR3 spans 14 amino acids.